These 27 T cell receptor beta chains were all obtained from the same sample, sequenced in a study of blood T cell repertoires in COVID-19. Data came from immunoSEQ multiplex PCR; TCRdb stores just in-frame clones and leaves some out. Here the sample spans about 170,000 clones, roughly nine tenths being singletons. Sequenced sample: PBMCs or T cells enriched from blood (not recorded which). These receptors were collected from a human donor with acute COVID-19. The donor label of this sample is uncertain.

The chain is built from TRBV3-1 (or the pseudogene TRBV3-2) and TRBJ2-1; TRBD1 is a possible D gene (5 bases). CDR3 size: 18 residues. V was pared by 3 bases and J by 4 bases, with 22 bases between. Germline CDR1 is LGHDT and CDR2 is YNNKEL (reference sequence). The CDR3 sequence: CASSQITVGAARYNEQFF. The CDR3 DNA sequence: TGTGCCAGCAGCCAGATTACAGTAGGGGCGGCACGATACAATGAGCAGTTCTTC.

V usage is TRBV5-4 and J usage is TRBJ2-5; weak D call: TRBD2 (6 bases). V lost 0 bases to trimming and J lost 1 base, with 13 bases between them. Germline-derived CDR1 and CDR2 are SGHNT and YYREEE (reference sequence). The CDR3 covers 16 residues. This chain's CDR3 is CASSLVPVGGQETQYF. The CDR3 nucleotides are TGTGCCAGCAGCTTGGTCCCAGTGGGGGGCCAAGAGACCCAGTACTTC.

On this clone itself: At one end the junction does not follow the germline gene, possibly because of a read error. The gene calls are TRBV24-1 and TRBJ2-3, with D possibly matching TRBD1 (5 bases). CDR1 is KGHDR and CDR2 is SFDVKD in the germline V gene. The CDR3 totals 15 residues. The CDR3 reads CATSEAGFKTDTQYF. In nucleotides, the CDR3 is TGTGCCACAAGTGAAGCAGGGTTCAAGACAGATACGCAGTATTTT.

This chain uses TRBV9 with TRBJ2-3, with 12 bases identical to TRBD2. The ends lost 2 bases at V and 2 bases at J; junction bases unmatched: 9. Germline-derived CDR1 and CDR2 are SGDLS and YYNGEE. The CDR3 runs to 18 residues. Written as DNA, the CDR3 is TGTGCCAGCAGCGTTGCGGCGACTAGCGGGAGTCCCACAGATACGCAGTATTTT. Its protein product is CASSVAATSGSPTDTQYF.

The CDR3 loop reads CAISEPGDRDDEAFF. DNA for the CDR3: TGTGCCATCAGTGAGCCAGGGGACAGGGACGATGAAGCTTTCTTT. The V and J genes are TRBV10-3 and TRBJ1-1; 9 bases are a match to TRBD1. This CDR3 spans 15 amino acids. The trim removed 2 bases at V and 7 bases at J, leaving 8 bases unmatched. Germline-derived CDR1 and CDR2 are ENHRY and SYGVKD.

The chain employs TRBV5-1 and TRBJ2-2; tentative D call: TRBD1 (6 bases). V lost 5 bases and J 4 bases, leaving 9 bases between the germline ends. Germline-derived CDR1 and CDR2 are SGHRS and YFSETQ. The CDR3 loop spans 13 amino acids. CDR3 residues: CASRAGATGELFF. Written as DNA, the CDR3 is TGCGCCAGCAGGGCAGGGGCCACCGGGGAGCTGTTTTTT.

The chain is built from TRBV4-1 and TRBJ2-7; TRBD1 aligns across 9 bases. Germline assignment: CDR1 MGHRA and CDR2 YSYEKL. CDR3 length equals 15 residues. V shed 1 base, J shed 4 bases, and the junction held 5 bases outside the gene matches. CDR3 amino acids: CASSQVSGQGYEQYF. CDR3 nucleotide sequence: TGCGCCAGCAGCCAAGTTTCCGGACAGGGGTACGAGCAGTACTTC.

This clone came up once. The chain carries TRBV9 and TRBJ1-2; D not resolved. The V and J ends lost 3 bases and 8 bases respectively, with 17 bases between them. The CDR3 covers 14 residues. Germline CDR1 and CDR2: SGDLS and YYNGEE. As DNA, the CDR3 is TGTGCCAGCAGCGCAGACGAGGGTATCGGAGGCTACACCTTC. This sequence encodes CASSADEGIGGYTF.

The V call is TRBV10-3, the J call TRBJ1-3, with TRBD1 matching over 8 bases. This CDR3 has 15 amino acids. CDR1 and CDR2 from the germline V gene are ENHRY and SYGVKD. The V and J ends lost 9 bases and 0 bases, in that order; junction bases with no gene match: 7. CDR3 loop: CAIGTGSGSGNTIYF. In DNA, the CDR3 is TGTGCCATAGGGACAGGAAGTGGCTCTGGAAACACCATATATTTT.

This clone was detected only a few times. This chain uses TRBV10-1 with TRBJ1-1; maybe TRBD1 (5 bases). V dropped 5 bases and J dropped 5 bases, with 6 bases sitting between them. This CDR3 has 11 amino acids. Germline CDR1 is WNHNN and CDR2 is SYGVQD (reference sequence). CDR3 loop: CASSSGTEAFF. The CDR3 DNA reads as TGCGCCAGCAGTTCAGGGACTGAAGCTTTCTTT.

This chain connects TRBV4-3 to TRBJ1-6, with TRBD1 matching over 9 bases. The CDR3 has 16 amino acids. Per the germline V gene, CDR1 is LGHNA and CDR2 is YSLEER. V was pared by 3 bases and J by 6 bases, with 6 bases of the junction left unmatched. CDR3 region: CASSHGRDRVNSPLHF. The CDR3 bases are TGCGCCAGCAGCCATGGTCGGGACAGGGTTAATTCACCCCTCCACTTT.

The V gene is TRBV30, the J gene TRBJ1-2; 8 nucleotides match TRBD1. The CDR3 runs 14 residues. After removal of 1 base from V and 3 bases from J, the junction contained 4 bases not matched to a gene. Germline values: CDR1 GTSNPN, CDR2 SVGIG (reference sequence). The CDR3 loop is CAWSEGRGHYGYTF. The DNA for the CDR3 is TGTGCCTGGAGTGAGGGCAGGGGGCACTATGGCTACACCTTC. The full variable domain, rest sourced from reference TRBV30 and TRBJ1-2, is SQTIHQWPATLVQPVGSPLSLECTVEGTSNPNLYWYRQAAGRGLQLLFYSVGIGQISSEVPQNLSASRPQDRQFILSSKKLLLSDSGFYLCAWSEGRGHYGYTFGSGTRLTVV.

The J gene is TRBJ1-2, the V gene TRBV9; D may be TRBD1 (5 bases). Deletions cut 5 bases from V and 1 base from J, with 12 bases between. This CDR3 is 14 amino acids long. CDR1 and CDR2 from the germline V gene are SGDLS and YYNGEE. This chain's CDR3 is CASRSGLNNYGYTF. The CDR3 DNA sequence: TGTGCCAGCAGATCGGGACTAAATAACTATGGCTACACCTTC.

This clone occurred once. This chain connects TRBV7-9 to TRBJ1-1, with 7 bases matching TRBD1. In germline, CDR1 is SEHNR, CDR2 FQNEAQ (reference sequence). J gave up 2 bases and V 4 bases, and 7 bases lay outside the gene matches. The CDR3 has 15 amino acids. The CDR3 coding sequence is TGTGCCAGCAGCTCGACAGGGCGGGGAAACACTGAAGCTTTCTTT. It specifies CASSSTGRGNTEAFF. Supplemented by reference TRBV7-9 and TRBJ1-1, the full variable domain reads DTGVSQNPRHKITKRGQNVTFRCDPISEHNRLYWYRQTLGQGPEFLTYFQNEAQLEKSRLLSDRFSAERPKGSFSTLEIQRTEQGDSAMYLCASSSTGRGNTEAFFGQGTRLTVV.

The rearrangement uses TRBV19 and TRBJ1-1; D remains ambiguous. The CDR3 loop spans 13 amino acids. The ends were cut back, 3 bases at V and 3 bases at J, with 8 bases in the middle. The V gene's germline CDR1 is LNHDA and CDR2 SQIVND (reference sequence). DNA of the CDR3: TGTGCCAGTAGTATCCCCCGGGACACTGAAGCTTTCTTT. This gives the protein CASSIPRDTEAFF.

This chain links TRBV30 with TRBJ2-2; 7 nucleotides match TRBD1. This CDR3 has 13 residues. V lost 7 bases to trimming and J lost 2 bases; unmatched junction nucleotides: 4. Germline CDR1 GTSNPN, CDR2 SVGIG (reference sequence). For the CDR3, the DNA is TGTGCCTACGGGACAGATAACACCGGGGAGCTGTTTTTT. Protein: CAYGTDNTGELFF. The full variable domain, in which reference TRBV30 and TRBJ2-2 provide the parts outside the CDR3, is SQTIHQWPATLVQPVGSPLSLECTVEGTSNPNLYWYRQAAGRGLQLLFYSVGIGQISSEVPQNLSASRPQDRQFILSSKKLLLSDSGFYLCAYGTDNTGELFFGEGSRLTVL.

V is TRBV5-1 and J is TRBJ1-1; D is uncertain. Germline lookup yields CDR1 SGHRS and CDR2 YFSETQ. The CDR3 extends over 17 amino acids. V was trimmed by 0 bases and J by 8 bases, leaving 23 bases between them. In DNA, the CDR3 is TGCGCCAGCAGCTTGGTTTATCGGCGGCGTAACATGAAAGAAGCTTTCTTT. Its protein is CASSLVYRRRNMKEAFF.

The count of this clone is one. The chain employs TRBV30 and TRBJ1-6; D may be TRBD1 (6 bases). V shed 4 bases and J shed 9 bases, with 19 bases lying between them. CDR3 size: 15 residues. Per the germline V gene, CDR1 is GTSNPN and CDR2 is SVGIG (reference sequence). CDR3 residues: CAWTHGTKGASPLHF. In DNA form, the CDR3 reads TGTGCCTGGACTCACGGGACAAAAGGCGCTTCACCCCTCCACTTT.

In nucleotides, the CDR3 is TGTGCCAGCAGTGAATATCCGTTAAACACTGAAGCTTTCTTT. Its protein product is CASSEYPLNTEAFF. V usage is TRBV25-1 and J usage is TRBJ1-1; D is unresolved. This CDR3 has 14 residues. Germline lookup yields CDR1 MGHDK and CDR2 SYGVNS. Trimming left V 0 bases short and J 2 bases short, with 7 bases between.

The rearrangement uses TRBV2 and TRBJ2-1; 11 bases match TRBD2. After removal of 6 bases from V and 2 bases from J, the junction contained 9 bases not matched to a gene. Looked up from germline, CDR1 is SNHLY and CDR2 is FYNNEI. The CDR3 covers 17 residues. The CDR3 DNA sequence: TGTGCCAGCAGAGATCGACTAGCGGGGTCCGCCTACAATGAGCAGTTCTTC. Protein product: CASRDRLAGSAYNEQFF.

V and J are TRBV6-1 and TRBJ1-6; D unclear. V was pared by 7 bases and J by 7 bases, with 17 bases between. Germline V gene data show CDR1 as MNHNS and CDR2 as SASEGT. This CDR3 contains 15 residues. CDR3: CASKEGGEANSPLHF. DNA of the CDR3: TGTGCCAGCAAGGAGGGCGGGGAGGCCAATTCACCCCTCCACTTT.

The chain combines TRBV7-2 with TRBJ2-1, with 11 positions matching TRBD2. Germline V CDR1 and CDR2: SGHTA, FQGNSA. This CDR3 is built from 16 residues. V was clipped by 3 bases and J by 7 bases; unmatched bases: 8. The CDR3 DNA is TGTGCCAGCAGCTTCCTTAGCGGGGGGGCCCGGAATGAGCAGTTCTTC. Translation gives CASSFLSGGARNEQFF.

The gene calls are TRBV20-1 and TRBJ2-7; D is undetermined. The CDR3 is 11 residues long. In germline, CDR1 is DFQATT, CDR2 SNEGSKA (reference sequence). V was shortened by 5 bases and J by 6 bases, with 11 bases between the two germline ends. CDR3 in DNA: TGCAGTGCTGGGCTCGTTGGCGAGCAGTACTTC. Protein product: CSAGLVGEQYF.

Here the CDR3 reads CASSRLAGGVGGTDTQYF. The DNA for the CDR3 is TGCGCCAGCAGCCGACTAGCGGGGGGGGTTGGCGGCACAGATACGCAGTATTTT. The chain is built from TRBV5-1 and TRBJ2-3; 14 positions agree with TRBD2. This CDR3 comprises 18 residues. Germline V gene data show CDR1 as SGHRS and CDR2 as YFSETQ. V lost 4 bases and J lost 1; bases outside the gene matches: 8.

The chain couples TRBV6-5 to TRBJ2-5; D not resolved. Germline V lookup: CDR1 MNHEY, CDR2 SVGAGI. Trimming stripped 5 bases from V and 5 bases from J, with 18 bases between. The CDR3 covers 15 residues. CDR3 DNA sequence: TGTGCCAGCAGTATAGCCAATCGCCGCCGGGAGACCCAGTACTTC. This sequence encodes CASSIANRRRETQYF.

The chain employs TRBV19 and TRBJ1-5, with a possible D match to TRBD1 (6 bases). V shed 6 bases and J shed 0 bases, with 15 bases lying between them. The CDR3 totals 16 residues. Germline CDR1 and CDR2: LNHDA and SQIVND (reference sequence). The CDR3 region has the DNA TGTGCCAGTAGCTGGGCAGGGGCCTATAGCAATCAGCCCCAGCATTTT. As protein: CASSWAGAYSNQPQHF.

The chain employs TRBV18 and TRBJ2-5; tentatively, D is TRBD2 (5 bases). With 0 bases removed from V and 5 bases from J, the gap between germline ends came to 10 bases. Germline loops: CDR1 KGHSH, CDR2 LQKENI. This CDR3 has 14 amino acids. CDR3 nucleotides: TGTGCCAGCTCACCACCGGCCCGAGGGGAGACCCAGTACTTC. Translating gives CASSPPARGETQYF.